Listed here are 22 T cell receptor beta chains from one sample, sequenced in a study of blood T cell repertoires in COVID-19. The data were produced by immunoSEQ multiplex PCR, yet TCRdb's version contains in-frame clones alone and is incomplete. The sample holds 200,000 to 300,000 clones, 75% to 90% seen once. Sequencing was performed on peripheral blood. These TCRs come from a woman in her thirties who had recovered from COVID-19.

The gene calls are TRBV4-2 and TRBJ1-6, with a tentative D call TRBD1 (5 bases). Germline V gene data show CDR1 as LGHNA and CDR2 as YNFKEQ. CDR3 size: 16 residues. V was clipped by 4 bases and J by 4 bases, with 14 bases between them. The CDR3 bases are TGTGCCAGCAGCCTCGACCGAACAGGATATAATTCACCCCTCCACTTT. It yields the protein CASSLDRTGYNSPLHF.

The chain is built from TRBV19 and TRBJ2-1, with 7 positions matching TRBD1. The V gene's germline CDR1 is LNHDA and CDR2 SQIVND (reference sequence). This CDR3 has 14 amino acids. V was pared by 6 bases and J by 2 bases, with 4 bases of the junction left unmatched. CDR3 residues: CASSRQGAYNEQFF. The CDR3 nucleotides read TGTGCCAGTAGCCGACAGGGTGCCTACAATGAGCAGTTCTTC. The full variable domain, completed using reference TRBV19 and TRBJ2-1, is DGGITQSPKYLFRKEGQNVTLSCEQNLNHDAMYWYRQDPGQGLRLIYYSQIVNDFQKGDIAEGYSVSREKKESFPLTVTSAQKNPTAFYLCASSRQGAYNEQFFGPGTRLTVL.

The V call is TRBV7-9, the J call TRBJ2-3; TRBD2 matches 7 bases. V was clipped by 3 bases and J by 2 bases; unmatched bases: 8. There are 16 residues in the CDR3. In germline, CDR1 is SEHNR, CDR2 FQNEAQ (reference sequence). The CDR3 DNA sequence: TGTGCCAGCAGCTTTCGTCGGGGGGAAATCACAGATACGCAGTATTTT. Translated, it gives CASSFRRGEITDTQYF.

This clone was seen a handful of times. CDR3 protein: CASSRTGSHRDTGELFF. In DNA, the CDR3 is TGTGCCAGCAGTCGGACAGGATCCCATCGGGACACCGGGGAGCTGTTTTTT. The J gene is TRBJ2-2, the V gene TRBV4-2, with 7 nucleotides matching TRBD1. V lost 6 bases to trimming and J lost 3 bases; unmatched junction nucleotides: 13. Germline loops: CDR1 LGHNA, CDR2 YNFKEQ. The CDR3 spans 17 residues.

The rearrangement joins TRBV6-1 to TRBJ2-5, with 9 bases lining up with TRBD2. The CDR3 is made up of 17 amino acids. Germline V gives CDR1 MNHNS, CDR2 SASEGT. J was trimmed by 1 base and V by 2 bases; bases with no gene match: 8. CDR3 amino acids: CASSERRASGAQETQYF. In DNA, the CDR3 is TGTGCCAGCAGTGAAAGGAGGGCTAGCGGGGCCCAAGAGACCCAGTACTTC.

The chain uses TRBV11-2 and TRBJ2-7, with 9 bases identical to TRBD2. V was clipped by 7 bases and J by 0 bases; unmatched bases: 7. The CDR3 is 15 residues long. Germline V gives CDR1 SGHAT, CDR2 FQNNGV. Here the CDR3 reads CASTVLAGASYEQYF. CDR3 sequence (DNA): TGTGCCAGCACCGTATTAGCGGGGGCCTCCTACGAGCAGTACTTC.

This rearrangement joins TRBV5-6 to TRBJ2-7; D not certain. The germline V and J ends were trimmed by 4 bases and 1 base, with 15 bases remaining between them. CDR3 length equals 15 residues. Germline V gives CDR1 SGHDT, CDR2 YYEEEE. This CDR3 is CASSRLDAVSYEQYF. The CDR3 DNA reads TGTGCCAGCAGCCGTCTCGATGCAGTTTCCTACGAGCAGTACTTC.

V and J are TRBV7-9 and TRBJ1-2; D perhaps matches TRBD1 (5 bases). The germline CDR1 and CDR2 sequences are SEHNR and FQNEAQ (reference sequence). Trimming shortened V by 5 bases and J by 3 bases, and 16 bases separated the two germline ends. This CDR3 spans 15 amino acids. CDR3 nucleotide sequence: TGTGCCAGCAGCCCCGAGGTGGGACTTGACTATGGCTACACCTTC. The encoded protein is CASSPEVGLDYGYTF. The complete variable domain, with remaining parts taken from reference TRBV7-9 and TRBJ1-2, reads DTGVSQNPRHKITKRGQNVTFRCDPISEHNRLYWYRQTLGQGPEFLTYFQNEAQLEKSRLLSDRFSAERPKGSFSTLEIQRTEQGDSAMYLCASSPEVGLDYGYTFGSGTRLTVV.

This chain joins TRBV7-2 and TRBJ1-5; 7 bases fit TRBD1. CDR1 SGHTA and CDR2 FQGNSA come from the germline V gene. J lost 3 bases, V lost 2 bases, and 4 bases had no gene match. CDR3 length: 15 amino acids. The CDR3 sequence: CASSLRQGINQPQHF. The CDR3 DNA sequence: TGTGCCAGCAGCTTAAGACAGGGCATCAATCAGCCCCAGCATTTT.

The J gene is TRBJ1-6, the V gene TRBV18, with TRBD1 matching 10 bases. The trim removed 3 bases at V and 10 bases at J, leaving 9 bases unmatched. CDR1 is KGHSH, CDR2 LQKENI, per germline. The CDR3 sequence is 16 residues long. The chain's CDR3 is CASSPTRDRGGSPLHF. The CDR3 DNA is TGTGCCAGCTCACCCACTCGGGACAGGGGAGGGTCACCCCTCCACTTT.

This chain connects TRBV13 to TRBJ2-1, with D hard to call. CDR3 length equals 15 residues. V lost 1 base and J lost 6, with 13 bases in between. CDR1 is PRHDT and CDR2 is FYEKMQ in the germline V gene (reference sequence). The CDR3 region has the DNA TGTGCCAGCAGCTTAGCGGCCGGGTACGGCAATGAGCAGTTCTTC. Protein sequence: CASSLAAGYGNEQFF.

This clone was counted a few times. The rearrangement links TRBV6-1 to TRBJ1-4; possible D gene TRBD1, 6 bases. In germline, CDR1 is MNHNS, CDR2 SASEGT. The CDR3 has 19 residues. Trimming stripped 0 bases from V and 0 bases from J, with 17 bases between. The CDR3 DNA sequence: TGTGCCAGCAGTGAAGCGTGGGGGCCAAACATAGCAACTAATGAAAAACTGTTTTTT. This codes for CASSEAWGPNIATNEKLFF.

This clone was seen a few times. The CDR3: CASSLPAGISNQPQHF. The CDR3 coding sequence is TGTGCCAGCAGCCTTCCTGCAGGGATTAGCAATCAGCCCCAGCATTTT. The chain employs TRBV7-8 and TRBJ1-5; D may be TRBD1 (5 bases). The CDR3 loop spans 16 amino acids. With 5 bases removed from V and 0 bases from J, the gap between germline ends came to 14 bases. Germline CDR1 SGHVS, CDR2 FQNEAQ.

The V call is TRBV9, the J call TRBJ1-4, with 8 bases fitting TRBD1. This CDR3 region has 16 residues. The germline CDR1 and CDR2 sequences are SGDLS and YYNGEE. With V trimmed by 3 bases and J by 7 bases, 11 bases remained unmatched. CDR3: CASSGGTGMGIEKLFF. CDR3 in DNA: TGTGCCAGCAGCGGAGGGACAGGTATGGGGATTGAAAAACTGTTTTTT.

The chain links TRBV9 to TRBJ1-6; 8 nucleotides agree with TRBD1. The CDR3 covers 14 residues. CDR1 is SGDLS, CDR2 YYNGEE, per germline. V lost 3 bases to trimming and J lost 8 bases; unmatched junction nucleotides: 4. In DNA, the CDR3 is TGTGCCAGCAGCGCCGACAGGGGTTATTCACCCCTCCACTTT. Protein: CASSADRGYSPLHF.

This chain uses TRBV6-5 with TRBJ2-5; TRBD1 might be the D (6 bases). The germline V and J ends were trimmed by 5 bases and 3 bases, with 10 bases remaining between them. The CDR3 covers 13 residues. Germline CDR1 MNHEY, CDR2 SVGAGI. The CDR3, as DNA: TGTGCCAGCAGTAGACAGGATAAAGAGACCCAGTACTTC. It is translated as CASSRQDKETQYF.

The rearrangement joins TRBV7-3 to TRBJ2-4; 8 positions agree with TRBD1. The CDR3 has 14 residues. Germline V gene data show CDR1 as SGHTA and CDR2 as FQGTGA. J was trimmed by 9 bases and V by 5 bases; bases with no gene match: 9. The DNA of the CDR3 is TGTGCCAGCAGCAAAGACAGGGGCGTCGGCATTCAGTACTTC. Translated: CASSKDRGVGIQYF.

V usage is TRBV7-2 and J usage is TRBJ1-6, with 8 positions matching TRBD1. V was pared by 8 bases and J by 0 bases, with 6 bases of the junction left unmatched. Germline V CDR1 and CDR2: SGHTA, FQGNSA. The CDR3 is 16 residues long. DNA of the CDR3: TGTGCCAGCTTTAGGACAGGGAGCTCCTATAATTCACCCCTCCACTTT. Translation gives CASFRTGSSYNSPLHF.

A note on this clone: Other nucleotide sequences in the sample specify the same CDR3. The rearrangement links TRBV5-1 to TRBJ2-7, with 7 bases fitting TRBD2. Trimming removed 2 bases from V and 4 bases from J; junction bases left unmatched: 3. Germline assignment: CDR1 SGHRS and CDR2 YFSETQ. The CDR3 covers 13 residues. The CDR3 DNA reads TGCGCCAGCAGCTTTTCACTAGCGTACGAGCAGTACTTC. This sequence encodes CASSFSLAYEQYF.

The CDR3 DNA is TGTGCCAGCAGCTTGCGGGACCGAGGGCAGTACTTC. Residues: CASSLRDRGQYF. This chain uses TRBV11-2 with TRBJ2-7; perhaps TRBD2 as D (6 bases). Between the trimmed V and J ends, which lost 3 bases and 9 bases, there was a span of 12 bases. Germline V gene lookup returns CDR1 SGHAT and CDR2 FQNNGV. The CDR3 totals 12 residues.

Details on this clone: This may be a read error: a much more frequent sequence differs by one nucleotide. Additional DNA sequences in this sample encode the identical CDR3. V is TRBV5-4 and J is TRBJ2-2; 9 bases fit TRBD2. The V gene's germline CDR1 is SGHNT and CDR2 YYREEE (reference sequence). The V segment lost 2 bases and the J segment 1 base; nucleotides outside the gene matches: 0. This CDR3 contains 15 residues. The CDR3 DNA reads TGTGCCAGCAGCTTAGCGGGGGGGAACACCGGGGAGCTGTTTTTT. Amino acids: CASSLAGGNTGELFF.

The chain joins TRBV6-5 to TRBJ1-6; a weak D match, TRBD1 (5 bases). The germline gives CDR1 MNHEY, CDR2 SVGAGI. This CDR3 contains 15 residues. Trimming stripped 7 bases from V and 5 bases from J, with 15 bases between. DNA for the CDR3: TGTGCCAGCATTTTCCATGGGGCGGATAATTCACCCCTCCACTTT. It is translated as CASIFHGADNSPLHF.